The text below deals with one TCR beta chain. The source of the sample is a study of T cell responses to AZD1222 COVID-19 vaccine. Assay: immunoSEQ multiplex PCR; the TCRdb copy retains only in-frame clones and omits some. The data show about 120,000 clones, roughly 92% seen once. This material consisted of peripheral blood, taken 28 days after the second AZD1222 dose. This TCR derives from an adult who received the AZD1222 COVID-19 vaccine.

The CDR3 loop reads CATSITGNTEAFF. CDR3 coding DNA: TGTGCCACCAGCATAACAGGAAACACTGAAGCTTTCTTT. This chain links TRBV15 with TRBJ1-1; D perhaps matches TRBD1 (5 bases). CDR1 is LNHNV, CDR2 YYDKDF, per germline (reference sequence). Between the trimmed V and J ends, which lost 4 bases and 2 bases, there was a span of 8 bases. The CDR3 runs to 13 residues.